This TCR beta chain appears in the sequencing data of a study of shared clonotypes between healthy human individuals. For the study at large: CD4 naive and CD4 memory each took three plates per donor, while CD8 naive took two and CD8 memory one.

The germline gives CDR1 MDHEN, CDR2 SYDVKM. CDR3 size: 18 residues. Template for every sorted-subset replicate PCR totaled approximately 0.2 ug DNA, tens of thousands of T cell genomes. Produced via immunoSEQ multiplex PCR; TCRdb's table is partial and in-frame only. The sample includes under 650,000 clones, about 95% seen only once; the top ten take roughly 0.06%. This clonotype originated in a young woman in good health. Sequencing was carried out using naive CD4+ T cells sorted from blood. Documented subset: CD45RA+ positively selected. V is TRBV28 and J is TRBJ2-5; tentatively, D is TRBD1 or TRBD2 (5 bases each). Gene TRBJ2-7 matches the end of the DNA better, so the J call may be wrong. The CDR3, as DNA: TGTGCCAGCAGTCGAAAAAAGGGTGGGACGGAGCGAGCCTACGAGCAGTACTTC. Its protein product is CASSRKKGGTERAYEQYF.